One and the same sample provided the 21 T cell receptor beta chains below, sequenced in a study of cytomegalovirus exposure and HLA in healthy donors. Primers included in the PCR were 60 Vbeta and 13 Jbeta primers. Only in-frame clones appear in the TCRdb table, and some are missing; sequencing was by immunoSEQ multiplex PCR. The table lists 100,000 to 150,000 clones, about 80% of them singletons, with 3.6% in the top ten. Sequenced: PBMCs. These receptors all come from a woman aged 40 to 50 in good health and CMV-seropositive.

The chain links TRBV5-1 to TRBJ1-5, with 7 bases matching TRBD1. J lost 1 base, V lost 0 bases, and 4 bases had no gene match. Per germline, CDR1 SGHRS and CDR2 YFSETQ. CDR3 size: 16 residues. The CDR3 is CASSLGGTASNQPQHF. CDR3 in DNA: TGCGCCAGCAGCTTGGGTGGGACAGCGAGCAATCAGCCCCAGCATTTT.

This clone was counted a single time. The chain couples TRBV4-2 to TRBJ2-1; TRBD1 might be the D (5 bases). The length of the CDR3 is 14 residues. Germline CDR1 reads LGHNA; CDR2 reads YNFKEQ. V lost 1 base and J 7 bases, leaving 11 bases between the germline ends. The CDR3 sequence is CASSQVGLTNEQFF. CDR3 coding DNA: TGTGCCAGCAGCCAAGTGGGGCTTACAAATGAGCAGTTCTTC.

This rearrangement joins TRBV7-6 to TRBJ2-7; 7 bases are shared with TRBD1. The germline gives CDR1 SGHVS, CDR2 FNYEAQ. This CDR3 comprises 15 residues. J lost 6 bases, V lost 5 bases, and 13 bases had no gene match. The chain's CDR3 is CASSMPETGQSEQYF. The CDR3 DNA sequence: TGTGCCAGCAGCATGCCGGAGACAGGGCAAAGCGAGCAGTACTTC.

This chain uses TRBV12-5 with TRBJ2-5, with TRBD1 matching over 7 bases. The germline CDR1 and CDR2 sequences are LGHNT and FRNRAP. The junction had 12 bases not matched to a gene; V was cut back by 1 base and J by 4 bases. CDR3 length equals 17 residues. CDR3 bases: TGTGCTAGTGGTTTGGGCGACAGGGTGGGAGTGAGAGAGACCCAGTACTTC. Amino acids: CASGLGDRVGVRETQYF.

This clone was seen just once. The chain is built from TRBV6-6 and TRBJ2-3; the match to TRBD1 covers 9 bases. V shed 4 bases, J shed 2 bases, and the junction held 4 bases outside the gene matches. This CDR3 region has 15 residues. The germline V gene encodes CDR1 MNHNY and CDR2 SVGAGI (reference sequence). The CDR3 DNA reads TGTGCCAGCAGTTTAGGACAGGGGTTCACAGATACGCAGTATTTT. It codes for CASSLGQGFTDTQYF.

The genes are TRBV11-2 and TRBJ1-1; no firm D call. The CDR3 runs to 15 residues. Germline V gives CDR1 SGHAT, CDR2 FQNNGV. Trimming pared 4 bases from V and 1 base from J, leaving 13 bases between. This chain's CDR3 is CASSSFQVPNTEAFF. CDR3 DNA: TGTGCCAGCAGCTCGTTTCAGGTCCCGAACACTGAAGCTTTCTTT.

This chain joins TRBV9 and TRBJ2-3; 7 nucleotides line up with TRBD2. Germline lookup yields CDR1 SGDLS and CDR2 YYNGEE. The CDR3 contains 14 residues. V lost 4 bases, J lost 2 bases, and 4 bases stayed unmatched. The CDR3 loop reads CASSLSGFTDTQYF. CDR3 in DNA: TGTGCCAGCAGCCTTAGCGGGTTCACAGATACGCAGTATTTT.

This clone was picked up one time. Other DNA sequences in this sample translate to the same CDR3. This chain connects TRBV28 to TRBJ1-3, with a weak D call TRBD1 (5 bases). Germline V lookup: CDR1 MDHEN, CDR2 SYDVKM. The CDR3 length is 14 residues. V was shortened by 5 bases and J by 1 base, with 9 bases between the two germline ends. CDR3 sequence reads: CASSQGGSGNTIYF. In DNA, the CDR3 is TGTGCCAGCAGTCAGGGAGGATCTGGAAACACCATATATTTT.

This clone was seen a few times. The V call is TRBV19, the J call TRBJ2-5; D possibly corresponds to TRBD1 (6 bases). V was cut by 4 bases and J by 5 bases, with 17 bases left in between. The CDR3 loop spans 15 amino acids. CDR1 is LNHDA, CDR2 SQIVND, per germline (reference sequence). CDR3 sequence: CASSTSQGLWETQYF. The CDR3 DNA follows: TGTGCCAGTAGTACCAGCCAGGGGTTATGGGAGACCCAGTACTTC.

The rearrangement uses TRBV11-2 and TRBJ2-3, with 10 positions matching TRBD2. CDR3 length: 16 amino acids. CDR1 is SGHAT and CDR2 is FQNNGV in the germline V gene. After removal of 4 bases from V and 1 base from J, the junction contained 5 bases not matched to a gene. The CDR3 region has the DNA TGTGCCAGCAGCTCATATGGACTAGCGGGCACAGATACGCAGTATTTT. Its protein is CASSSYGLAGTDTQYF.

The CDR3 here is CAWSVGGGEGDTQYF. The CDR3 DNA reads TGTGCCTGGAGTGTAGGGGGCGGGGAAGGGGATACGCAGTATTTT. The rearrangement links TRBV30 to TRBJ2-3; D is perhaps TRBD1 (7 bases). Germline V gene data show CDR1 as GTSNPN and CDR2 as SVGIG (reference sequence). The CDR3 is 15 residues long. Trimming shortened V by 0 bases and J by 6 bases, and 16 bases separated the two germline ends.

V is TRBV11-2 and J is TRBJ2-7, with TRBD2 identical over 8 bases. From germline, CDR1 is SGHAT and CDR2 FQNNGV. V lost 6 bases to trimming and J lost 4 bases; unmatched junction nucleotides: 11. The CDR3 is 15 amino acids. The CDR3, as DNA: TGTGCCAGCAGTCCACAGCCAGCGGGAGTTTACGAGCAGTACTTC. As protein: CASSPQPAGVYEQYF.

This chain connects TRBV6-5 to TRBJ2-5, with 7 nucleotides matching TRBD1. The J call may be mistaken, given a closer DNA end match to TRBJ2-7. CDR1 is MNHEY, CDR2 SVGAGI, per germline. The CDR3 length is 16 residues. CDR3 in amino acids: CASSYGTETSSYEQYF. The CDR3 DNA follows: TGTGCCAGCAGTTACGGGACAGAAACAAGCTCCTACGAGCAGTACTTC.

The chain links TRBV18 to TRBJ2-7; 12 bases align to TRBD2. The ends lost 6 bases at V and 2 bases at J; junction bases unmatched: 5. The CDR3 is 15 amino acids. Germline-derived CDR1 and CDR2 are KGHSH and LQKENI. The CDR3 loop is CASSQTSGGAYEQYF. CDR3 coding DNA: TGTGCCAGCTCTCAGACTAGCGGGGGAGCCTACGAGCAGTACTTC.

V and J are TRBV11-3 and TRBJ1-1; the D is unclear. Trimming shortened V by 3 bases and J by 1 base, and 12 bases separated the two germline ends. Germline values: CDR1 SGHNT, CDR2 YENEEA. The CDR3 covers 15 residues. The CDR3 reads CASSFSQDPNTEAFF. CDR3 bases: TGTGCCAGCAGCTTCTCACAAGATCCGAACACTGAAGCTTTCTTT. Full variable domain (remainder filled in from reference TRBV11-3 and TRBJ1-1): EAGVVQSPRYKIIEKKQPVAFWCNPISGHNTLYWYLQNLGQGPELLIRYENEEAVDDSQLPKDRFSAERLKGVDSTLKIQPAELGDSAVYLCASSFSQDPNTEAFFGQGTRLTVV.

This chain uses TRBV16 with TRBJ1-5, with 9 positions matching TRBD1. The germline V gene has CDR1 KGHSY and CDR2 FQNENV. This CDR3 is built from 13 residues. V lost 5 bases, J lost 6 bases, and 2 bases stayed unmatched. The CDR3 DNA follows: TGTGCCAGCAGCTCACAGGGGGCTCAGCCCCAGCATTTT. Its protein is CASSSQGAQPQHF.

The chain recombines TRBV21-1 with TRBJ1-2; the D call TRBD1 from the table was never checked on the DNA. TRBV21-1 is annotated as a pseudogene. CDR3 length equals 15 residues. CDR3 sequence reads: CASSTPDRGRFGYTF. As DNA, the CDR3 is TGTGCCAGCAGCACCCCGGACAGGGGTCGGTTTGGCTACACCTTC.

The chain has TRBV4-3 and TRBJ2-5; no clear D gene. The CDR3 spans 17 residues. CDR1 LGHNA and CDR2 YSLEER come from the germline V gene. V lost 0 bases and J 6 bases, leaving 20 bases between the germline ends. The CDR3 region is CASSQDHYQDTKKTQYF. The DNA for the CDR3 is TGCGCCAGCAGCCAAGATCATTATCAGGATACAAAAAAGACCCAGTACTTC.

This CDR3 reads CASSLDRAGPDEQYF. The DNA of the CDR3 is TGTGCCAGCAGCTTAGATCGAGCGGGTCCGGACGAGCAGTACTTC. The rearrangement links TRBV7-9 to TRBJ2-7, with a weak D call TRBD2 (6 bases). The CDR3 is made up of 15 amino acids. Germline V lookup: CDR1 SEHNR, CDR2 FQNEAQ (reference sequence). Trimming took 1 base from V and 5 from J, leaving 15 bases between them.

V and J are TRBV6-5 and TRBJ2-7, with D unclear. The V gene lost 6 bases and the J gene lost 2 bases, with 11 bases spanning the gap. The CDR3 is 13 residues long. Germline values: CDR1 MNHEY, CDR2 SVGAGI. The DNA of the CDR3 is TGTGCCAGCAGCCTCGGAGTGGCCTACGAGCAGTACTTC. Protein sequence: CASSLGVAYEQYF.

The genes are TRBV4-1 and TRBJ1-2, with 8 bases fitting TRBD1. CDR1 is MGHRA and CDR2 is YSYEKL in the germline V gene. This CDR3 contains 15 residues. V gave up 6 bases and J gave up 8 bases; unmatched junction bases: 14. The CDR3 here is CASSTDRDRVRGYTF. In DNA form, the CDR3 reads TGCGCCAGCAGTACGGACAGGGATCGAGTTCGGGGCTACACCTTC.